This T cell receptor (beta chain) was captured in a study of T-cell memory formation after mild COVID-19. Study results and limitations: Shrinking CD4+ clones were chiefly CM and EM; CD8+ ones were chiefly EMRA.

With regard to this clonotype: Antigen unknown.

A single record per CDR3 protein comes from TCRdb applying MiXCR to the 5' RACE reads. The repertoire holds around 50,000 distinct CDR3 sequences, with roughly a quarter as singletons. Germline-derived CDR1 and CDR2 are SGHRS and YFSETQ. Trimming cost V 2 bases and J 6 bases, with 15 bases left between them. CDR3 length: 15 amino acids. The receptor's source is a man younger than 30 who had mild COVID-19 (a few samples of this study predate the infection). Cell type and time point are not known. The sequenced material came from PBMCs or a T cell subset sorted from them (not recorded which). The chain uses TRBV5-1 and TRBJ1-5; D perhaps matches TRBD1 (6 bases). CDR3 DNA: TGCGCCAGCAGCTTAAATCCAGGGGAGGCTCAGCCCCAGCATTTT. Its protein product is CASSLNPGEAQPQHF.